The 31 T cell receptor beta chains below were found in one sample sequenced in a study of shared clonotypes between healthy human individuals. Naive CD8 cells, CD45RO-negative and positively selected for CCR7, excluded terminally differentiated effector memory CD45RA+ cells. The assay was immunoSEQ multiplex PCR, and TCRdb's table has in-frame clones only and misses some. Among about 2,200,000 clones listed, more than 85% were seen once. The sample comprised naive CD8+ T cells from PBMCs. Every receptor here comes from a man aged 18 to 30 in good health. Some clones in this sample may be carry-over from other donors' samples.

V gene TRBV7-8 combines with J gene TRBJ2-6; 9 bases agree with TRBD1. The V gene's germline CDR1 is SGHVS and CDR2 FQNEAQ. CDR3 size: 21 residues. The J segment lost 2 bases and the V segment lost 5 bases, leaving 19 bases of the junction unmatched. The CDR3: CASSPNSGGDRVITGANVLTF. As DNA, the CDR3 is TGTGCCAGCAGCCCAAACTCGGGCGGGGACAGGGTTATTACTGGGGCCAACGTCCTGACTTTC.

Details on this clone: Other DNA sequences from this sample encode an identical CDR3 as well. J is TRBJ2-5 and V is TRBV7-9; tentatively, D is TRBD1 (6 bases). Looked up from germline, CDR1 is SEHNR and CDR2 is FQNEAQ (reference sequence). This CDR3 is built from 15 residues. Trimming left V 5 bases short and J 0 bases short, with 13 bases between. CDR3 protein: CASSDPQGNQETQYF. The CDR3 DNA sequence: TGTGCCAGCAGCGACCCACAGGGAAACCAAGAGACCCAGTACTTC. Together with reference TRBV7-9 and TRBJ2-5, the CDR3 gives the full variable domain: DTGVSQNPRHKITKRGQNVTFRCDPISEHNRLYWYRQTLGQGPEFLTYFQNEAQLEKSRLLSDRFSAERPKGSFSTLEIQRTEQGDSAMYLCASSDPQGNQETQYFGPGTRLLVL.

This clone was observed a handful of times. V and J are TRBV30 and TRBJ1-1; possible D gene TRBD1, 5 bases. Germline V gives CDR1 GTSNPN, CDR2 SVGIG (reference sequence). This CDR3 contains 13 residues. V lost 8 bases, J lost 2 bases, and 15 bases lay in between. CDR3 DNA: TGTGCCCTCTGGGGGGGGTATAACACTGAAGCTTTCTTT. It translates to CALWGGYNTEAFF.

This rearrangement joins TRBV11-1 to TRBJ2-7; 9 positions agree with TRBD2. The junction had 3 bases not matched to a gene; V was cut back by 1 base and J by 2 bases. Per the germline V gene, CDR1 is SGHAT and CDR2 is FQDESV (reference sequence). The length of the CDR3 is 15 residues. This CDR3 is CASSLGLAETYEQYF. The CDR3 DNA reads TGTGCCAGCAGCTTAGGACTAGCGGAAACCTACGAGCAGTACTTC. The full variable domain, rest sourced from reference TRBV11-1 and TRBJ2-7, is EAEVAQSPRYKITEKSQAVAFWCDPISGHATLYWYRQILGQGPELLVQFQDESVVDDSQLPKDRFSAERLKGVDSTLKIQPAELGDSAMYLCASSLGLAETYEQYFGPGTRLTVT.

V gene TRBV10-2 combines with J gene TRBJ1-2, with D possibly TRBD1 on 5 matching bases. The CDR3 is 14 amino acids. Germline values: CDR1 WSHSY, CDR2 SAAADI. Trimming pared 0 bases from V and 7 bases from J, leaving 12 bases between. For the CDR3, the DNA is TGCGCCAGCAGTGAGTCTCCCAGGGTCGGTGGCTACACCTTC. Translating it yields CASSESPRVGGYTF.

This sequence joins TRBV7-2 and TRBJ2-1, with unresolved D. The CDR3 consists of 12 residues. Trimming removed 1 base at V and 8 bases at J, with 6 bases between. Germline V gene sequence: CDR1 SGHTA, CDR2 FQGNSA. In nucleotides, the CDR3 is TGTGCCAGCAGCTTAGTGGTCCATGAGCAGTTCTTC. This encodes CASSLVVHEQFF. The complete variable domain, with remaining parts taken from reference TRBV7-2 and TRBJ2-1, reads GAGVSQSPSNKVTEKGKDVELRCDPISGHTALYWYRQSLGQGLEFLIYFQGNSAPDKSGLPSDRFSAERTGGSVSTLTIQRTQQEDSAVYLCASSLVVHEQFFGPGTRLTVL.

This clone was seen a single time. The V call is TRBV11-2, the J call TRBJ2-7; no clear D gene. The germline V gene encodes CDR1 SGHAT and CDR2 FQNNGV. Trimming removed 2 bases from V and 2 bases from J, with 10 bases in between. This CDR3 spans 14 amino acids. Written as DNA, the CDR3 is TGTGCCAGCAGCTTACTAGACGTCGCCTACGAGCAGTACTTC. It is translated as CASSLLDVAYEQYF.

The rearrangement links TRBV4-3 to TRBJ2-1; D remains unclear. This CDR3 is 18 amino acids long. CDR1 and CDR2 (germline): LGHNA, YSLEER. Trimming removed 0 bases from V and 1 base from J, with 16 bases in between. The CDR3 is CASSQDDRSEGSYNEQFF. The DNA of the CDR3 is TGCGCCAGCAGCCAAGATGATCGGAGTGAAGGGTCCTACAATGAGCAGTTCTTC.

The chain links TRBV28 to TRBJ2-7, with D possibly matching TRBD1 (5 bases). CDR1 and CDR2 (germline): MDHEN, SYDVKM. There are 12 residues in the CDR3. Trimming stripped 6 bases from V and 2 bases from J, with 8 bases between. The CDR3 DNA reads TGTGCCAGCAGCAGGGTCCCCTACGAGCAGTACTTC. Amino acids: CASSRVPYEQYF.

The chain recombines TRBV7-9 with TRBJ2-1; 8 bases align to TRBD2. Germline values: CDR1 SEHNR, CDR2 FQNEAQ (reference sequence). The V and J ends lost 4 bases and 8 bases, in that order; junction bases with no gene match: 10. This CDR3 has 15 residues. For the CDR3, the DNA is TGTGCCAGCAGCTGGGCAGCGGGAGCATTAGATGAGCAGTTCTTC. As protein: CASSWAAGALDEQFF.

With respect to this clone: Additional DNA sequences in this sample encode the identical CDR3. V and J are TRBV27 and TRBJ2-3; D uncertain. With 1 base removed from V and 2 bases from J, the gap between germline ends came to 7 bases. There are 14 residues in the CDR3. From germline, CDR1 is MNHEY and CDR2 SMNVEV (reference sequence). The CDR3 nucleotides are TGTGCCAGCAGTTTATTAAGTTCCACAGATACGCAGTATTTT. Amino acids: CASSLLSSTDTQYF.

The chain joins TRBV9 to TRBJ2-1; TRBD2 matches at 7 bases. CDR1 is SGDLS and CDR2 is YYNGEE in the germline V gene. The length of the CDR3 is 15 residues. V shed 3 bases, J shed 6 bases, and the junction held 9 bases outside the gene matches. CDR3 region: CASSASGTTLNEQFF. CDR3 DNA sequence: TGTGCCAGCAGCGCATCCGGGACTACCCTCAATGAGCAGTTCTTC.

This clone has only one observation. This rearrangement joins TRBV27 to TRBJ1-5, with no clear D. Germline V lookup: CDR1 MNHEY, CDR2 SMNVEV (reference sequence). V shed 6 bases and J shed 0 bases, with 15 bases lying between them. There are 16 residues in the CDR3. CDR3 in DNA: TGTGCCAGCAGCCGGACGGCCTCCTATAGCAATCAGCCCCAGCATTTT. Translating gives CASSRTASYSNQPQHF.

The V gene is TRBV5-6, the J gene TRBJ1-1, with D tentatively TRBD1 (5 bases). The V and J ends lost 4 bases and 2 bases respectively, with 18 bases between them. The CDR3 length is 16 residues. Germline values: CDR1 SGHDT, CDR2 YYEEEE. The CDR3 spells CASSHPSGWGNTEAFF. The CDR3 DNA reads as TGTGCCAGCAGCCACCCCAGCGGTTGGGGCAACACTGAAGCTTTCTTT.

J is TRBJ2-1 and V is TRBV4-1; TRBD2 matches at 9 bases. The trim removed 1 base at V and 3 bases at J, leaving 7 bases unmatched. This CDR3 is 17 amino acids long. CDR1 is MGHRA, CDR2 YSYEKL, per germline. CDR3 residues: CASSQAASGTFYNEQFF. CDR3 nucleotide sequence: TGCGCCAGCAGCCAAGCGGCTAGCGGGACCTTCTACAATGAGCAGTTCTTC.

The CDR3 DNA is TGTGCCAGCAGTAGACAGGTTAACTATGGCTACACCTTC. Amino acids: CASSRQVNYGYTF. The chain recombines TRBV28 with TRBJ1-2; possibly TRBD1 for D (6 bases). In germline, CDR1 is MDHEN, CDR2 SYDVKM. Trimming left V 5 bases short and J 1 base short, with 8 bases between. The CDR3 contains 13 residues.

Remarks on this clone: This sample also contains other DNA sequences that code for the same CDR3. The chain links TRBV19 to TRBJ2-1; 8 bases line up with TRBD2. Trimming cost V 4 bases and J 1 base; bases outside gene matches: 3. This CDR3 has 15 amino acids. The germline gives CDR1 LNHDA, CDR2 SQIVND (reference sequence). CDR3 in DNA: TGTGCCAGTAGTACCAGCGGGAGTTCCTACAATGAGCAGTTCTTC. Its protein is CASSTSGSSYNEQFF.

This chain links TRBV10-3 with TRBJ1-5; tentative D call: TRBD1 (5 bases). Germline lookup yields CDR1 ENHRY and CDR2 SYGVKD. With 2 bases removed from V and 4 bases from J, the gap between germline ends came to 12 bases. The CDR3 contains 15 residues. The CDR3 here is CAISEGQPGNQPQHF. CDR3 bases: TGTGCCATCAGTGAGGGACAACCGGGTAATCAGCCCCAGCATTTT.

V is TRBV27 and J is TRBJ1-3; D not certain. CDR3 length equals 15 residues. V was trimmed by 5 bases and J by 4 bases, leaving 15 bases between them. Germline-derived CDR1 and CDR2 are MNHEY and SMNVEV (reference sequence). CDR3 protein: CASSPILGVGNTIYF. In DNA form, the CDR3 reads TGTGCCAGCAGTCCCATCTTGGGTGTGGGAAACACCATATATTTT.

The chain recombines TRBV15 with TRBJ2-7, with 10 nucleotides matching TRBD1. This CDR3 region has 16 residues. The junction had 6 bases not matched to a gene; V was cut back by 0 bases and J by 4 bases. The V gene's germline CDR1 is LNHNV and CDR2 YYDKDF (reference sequence). The CDR3 bases are TGTGCCACCAGCAGAGACGGGACAGGGGCGGGATACGAGCAGTACTTC. Its translation is CATSRDGTGAGYEQYF.

The rearrangement links TRBV27 to TRBJ2-1; the match to TRBD2 covers 7 bases. There are 14 residues in the CDR3. The trim removed 4 bases at V and 4 bases at J, leaving 4 bases unmatched. Germline-derived CDR1 and CDR2 are MNHEY and SMNVEV (reference sequence). The CDR3 is CASSSLAEYNEQFF. Written as DNA, the CDR3 is TGTGCCAGCAGTTCCCTAGCGGAATACAATGAGCAGTTCTTC.

Worth noting for this clone: At the DNA level, this CDR3 is encoded by other sequences in the same sample as well. The CDR3 coding sequence is TGTGCCAGCAGCTTAGGGGACACTAGCAATCAGCCCCAGCATTTT. This gives the protein CASSLGDTSNQPQHF. The chain has TRBV7-9 and TRBJ1-5, with a tentative D call TRBD1 (6 bases). The CDR3 is 15 residues long. Germline CDR1 reads SEHNR; CDR2 reads FQNEAQ (reference sequence). With 1 base removed from V and 0 bases from J, the gap between germline ends came to 7 bases.

The V and J genes are TRBV5-1 and TRBJ1-1, with TRBD1 matching over 9 bases. V lost 5 bases and J lost 4; bases outside the gene matches: 6. The CDR3 has 14 residues. Germline V CDR1 and CDR2: SGHRS, YFSETQ. The CDR3 sequence is CASRQTGGSTEAFF. As DNA, the CDR3 is TGCGCCAGCAGACAAACAGGGGGCTCCACTGAAGCTTTCTTT.

The V and J genes are TRBV5-6 and TRBJ2-7; 10 bases are shared with TRBD2. V shed 4 bases and J 3 bases; nucleotides not matched to a gene: 7. The CDR3 runs 15 residues. Germline values: CDR1 SGHDT, CDR2 YYEEEE. The CDR3 nucleotides are TGTGCCAGCAGCATAGGGCCTAGCGGGAGCTACGAGCAGTACTTC. The encoded protein is CASSIGPSGSYEQYF.

V and J are TRBV15 and TRBJ1-5; D gene unclear. The CDR3 sequence is 14 residues long. Germline V lookup: CDR1 LNHNV, CDR2 YYDKDF (reference sequence). Trimming removed 5 bases at V and 3 bases at J, with 11 bases between. CDR3 sequence: CATSETGNNQPQHF. The DNA of the CDR3 is TGTGCCACCAGCGAAACCGGGAACAATCAGCCCCAGCATTTT.

CDR3 DNA: TGTGCCAGCAGTTTGGGGACAGGAAATTCACCCCTCCACTTT. This sequence encodes CASSLGTGNSPLHF. The gene calls are TRBV28 and TRBJ1-6; 8 nucleotides align to TRBD1. This CDR3 has 14 residues. CDR1 and CDR2 (germline): MDHEN, SYDVKM. V dropped 3 bases and J dropped 7; count of bases not matched to a gene: 2.

The chain is built from TRBV27 and TRBJ2-2, with 10 bases aligning to TRBD1. Germline lookup yields CDR1 MNHEY and CDR2 SMNVEV (reference sequence). Losses at the gene ends were 6 bases for V and 5 bases for J; bases not matched to a gene: 3. This CDR3 has 14 residues. CDR3 sequence (DNA): TGTGCCAGCAGAGGGACAGGGGCAACCGGGGAGCTGTTTTTT. It specifies CASRGTGATGELFF.

CDR3 bases: TGTGCCAGCAGTGTGGGACAGTACGATCAGCCCCAGCATTTT. Translating it yields CASSVGQYDQPQHF. The chain recombines TRBV28 with TRBJ1-5; the match to TRBD1 covers 7 bases. V gave up 5 bases and J gave up 5 bases; unmatched junction bases: 6. CDR1 is MDHEN and CDR2 is SYDVKM in the germline V gene. The CDR3 consists of 14 residues. The complete variable domain, with remaining parts taken from reference TRBV28 and TRBJ1-5, reads DVKVTQSSRYLVKRTGEKVFLECVQDMDHENMFWYRQDPGLGLRLIYFSYDVKMKEKGDIPEGYSVSREKKERFSLILESASTNQTSMYLCASSVGQYDQPQHFGDGTRLSIL.

As to this clone: The same CDR3 arises from other DNA sequences in this sample as well. The chain has TRBV7-9 and TRBJ1-1, with TRBD1 as a possible D gene (5 bases). This CDR3 comprises 12 residues. The ends were cut back, 1 base at V and 6 bases at J, with 6 bases in the middle. Germline V gene lookup returns CDR1 SEHNR and CDR2 FQNEAQ (reference sequence). The CDR3 here is CASSLVGPEAFF. The CDR3 DNA reads as TGTGCCAGCAGCTTAGTGGGGCCTGAAGCTTTCTTT.

The chain is built from TRBV19 and TRBJ1-5; D not certain. Germline V CDR1 and CDR2: LNHDA, SQIVND (reference sequence). Trimming cost V 5 bases and J 3 bases, with 14 bases left between them. This CDR3 region has 15 residues. As DNA, the CDR3 is TGTGCCAGTAGTTCCTCACCCGTAAACAATCAGCCCCAGCATTTT. Translating it yields CASSSSPVNNQPQHF. The full variable domain, rest sourced from reference TRBV19 and TRBJ1-5, is DGGITQSPKYLFRKEGQNVTLSCEQNLNHDAMYWYRQDPGQGLRLIYYSQIVNDFQKGDIAEGYSVSREKKESFPLTVTSAQKNPTAFYLCASSSSPVNNQPQHFGDGTRLSIL.

The chain employs TRBV10-3 and TRBJ2-7; D perhaps matches TRBD1 (5 bases). The CDR3 spans 15 residues. Per the germline V gene, CDR1 is ENHRY and CDR2 is SYGVKD. Trimming cost V 0 bases and J 2 bases, with 11 bases left between them. CDR3 loop: CAISESGLKTYEQYF. CDR3 in DNA: TGTGCCATCAGTGAGTCGGGGCTGAAGACCTACGAGCAGTACTTC.